This entry lists 24 T cell receptor beta chains sequenced from one sample in a study of OX40 agonist ivuxolimab in advanced cancers. Repertoires were generated with immunoSEQ multiplex PCR, while TCRdb's copy carries only in-frame clones and drops some. The data contain over 60,000 clones, around 89% of them singletons. The input for sequencing was CD4+ or CD8+ T cells sorted from blood, taken in a trial of the OX40 agonist ivuxolimab. These receptors came from an adult with an advanced solid tumor such as melanoma, head and neck, liver or kidney cancer.

The chain employs TRBV7-3 and TRBJ2-2, with D possibly being TRBD1 (5 bases). Trimming took 5 bases from V and 3 from J, leaving 13 bases between them. The CDR3 contains 15 residues. Germline loops: CDR1 SGHTA, CDR2 FQGTGA. Written as DNA, the CDR3 is TGTGCCAGCAGCCCAAGGACAATTGACACCGGGGAGCTGTTTTTT. Translating it yields CASSPRTIDTGELFF. Combining the CDR3 with reference TRBV7-3 and TRBJ2-2 gives the whole variable domain GAGVSQTPSNKVTEKGKYVELRCDPISGHTALYWYRQSLGQGPEFLIYFQGTGAADDSGLPNDRFFAVRPEGSVSTLKIQRTERGDSAVYLCASSPRTIDTGELFFGEGSRLTVL.

The chain uses TRBV10-3 and TRBJ2-2; 8 nucleotides align to TRBD1. This CDR3 is built from 14 residues. The germline V gene has CDR1 ENHRY and CDR2 SYGVKD. Germline trimming cut 7 bases from V and 2 bases from J; bases unmatched to any gene: 3. The CDR3: CAIKGTGNTGELFF. CDR3 in DNA: TGTGCCATCAAGGGGACAGGCAACACCGGGGAGCTGTTTTTT.

The chain combines TRBV25-1 with TRBJ2-7; 9 nucleotides match TRBD2. Trimming cost V 5 bases and J 3 bases; bases outside gene matches: 5. This CDR3 has 14 amino acids. The germline V gene has CDR1 MGHDK and CDR2 SYGVNS. The DNA of the CDR3 is TGTGCCAGCAGTCCCCGACTAGCGGTCTACGAGCAGTACTTC. This encodes CASSPRLAVYEQYF.

The chain uses TRBV7-2 and TRBJ2-5; TRBD1 might be the D (6 bases). Trimming left V 5 bases short and J 5 bases short, with 12 bases between. CDR3 length: 13 residues. The V gene's germline CDR1 is SGHTA and CDR2 FQGNSA. The CDR3 loop reads CASSPQGRETQYF. In DNA, the CDR3 is TGTGCCAGCAGCCCCCAGGGGCGGGAGACCCAGTACTTC.

This chain links TRBV13 with TRBJ1-6; 12 nucleotides agree with TRBD1. CDR1 is PRHDT and CDR2 is FYEKMQ in the germline V gene (reference sequence). The J segment lost 9 bases and the V segment lost 5 bases, leaving 2 bases of the junction unmatched. The CDR3 sequence is 14 residues long. Written as DNA, the CDR3 is TGTGCCAGCAGCCGGGACAGGGGGCTTTCACCCCTCCACTTT. This encodes CASSRDRGLSPLHF. Full variable domain (rest looked up from reference TRBV13 and TRBJ1-6): AAGVIQSPRHLIKEKRETATLKCYPIPRHDTVYWYQQGPGQDPQFLISFYEKMQSDKGSIPDRFSAQQFSDYHSELNMSSLELGDSALYFCASSRDRGLSPLHFGNGTRLTVT.

V is TRBV9 and J is TRBJ2-5, with 7 bases aligning to TRBD2. This CDR3 is 14 amino acids long. With 0 bases clipped from V and 3 bases from J, the junction kept 2 bases outside the gene matches. Germline CDR1 SGDLS, CDR2 YYNGEE. In DNA, the CDR3 is TGTGCCAGCAGCGTAGCGAGCGGGAAAGAGACCCAGTACTTC. This codes for CASSVASGKETQYF.

There are a few counts of this clone. The chain recombines TRBV7-2 with TRBJ1-2; D might be TRBD1 (5 bases). The germline V gene encodes CDR1 SGHTA and CDR2 FQGNSA. The CDR3 contains 14 residues. Trimming shortened V by 2 bases and J by 6 bases, and 13 bases separated the two germline ends. The CDR3 DNA reads as TGTGCCAGCAGCTTACATATGGGGGTTGATGGCTACACCTTC. Residues: CASSLHMGVDGYTF.

This clone was picked up one time. The chain couples TRBV18 to TRBJ2-1; D ambiguous. V shed 0 bases and J shed 6 bases, with 12 bases lying between them. Looked up from germline, CDR1 is KGHSH and CDR2 is LQKENI. CDR3 size: 15 residues. CDR3 amino acids: CASSPPGSVVNEQFF. CDR3 bases: TGTGCCAGCTCACCACCAGGGTCCGTAGTCAATGAGCAGTTCTTC.

This chain joins TRBV7-3 and TRBJ1-1, with a tentative D call TRBD1 (6 bases). This CDR3 region has 15 residues. Germline CDR1 is SGHTA and CDR2 is FQGTGA. Trimming removed 5 bases at V and 5 bases at J, with 18 bases between. For the CDR3, the DNA is TGTGCCAGCAGCCCCGGGCGGGGGGGCCGGACTGAAGCTTTCTTT. Residues: CASSPGRGGRTEAFF. Looking up the rest from reference TRBV7-3 and TRBJ1-1 gives the full variable domain: GAGVSQTPSNKVTEKGKYVELRCDPISGHTALYWYRQSLGQGPEFLIYFQGTGAADDSGLPNDRFFAVRPEGSVSTLKIQRTERGDSAVYLCASSPGRGGRTEAFFGQGTRLTVV.

V is TRBV5-1 and J is TRBJ2-1, with D perhaps matching TRBD2 (5 bases). The CDR3 has 14 amino acids. V lost 1 base, J lost 8 bases, and 13 bases lay in between. Germline CDR1 reads SGHRS; CDR2 reads YFSETQ. CDR3: CASSLLEVDYEQFF. In DNA, the CDR3 is TGCGCCAGCAGCTTGCTCGAGGTGGACTATGAGCAGTTCTTC.

This clone was recorded once. The chain recombines TRBV5-5 with TRBJ2-7; D is possibly TRBD1 (5 bases). The germline CDR1 and CDR2 sequences are SGHKS and YYEKEE (reference sequence). Trimming pared 4 bases from V and 6 bases from J, leaving 17 bases between. There are 14 residues in the CDR3. The DNA for the CDR3 is TGTGCCAGCAGCGTGGACATGTCCGTCGGCGAGCAGTACTTC. Residues: CASSVDMSVGEQYF.

The chain joins TRBV5-6 to TRBJ2-7, with D unclear. V lost 0 bases and J lost 0, with 16 bases in between. In germline, CDR1 is SGHDT, CDR2 YYEEEE. The CDR3 runs to 17 residues. The CDR3 here is CASSLVMADSSSYEQYF. The CDR3 DNA sequence: TGTGCCAGCAGCTTGGTTATGGCGGATAGTAGCTCCTACGAGCAGTACTTC.

The V gene is TRBV6-1, the J gene TRBJ2-5; 7 positions agree with TRBD1. The germline gives CDR1 MNHNS, CDR2 SASEGT. This CDR3 is built from 15 residues. V gave up 8 bases and J gave up 5 bases; unmatched junction bases: 14. The CDR3 DNA reads as TGTGCCAGCTCGTCCACAGGGGTCCATAGGGAGACCCAGTACTTC. Its translation: CASSSTGVHRETQYF.

This chain connects TRBV4-1 to TRBJ1-5; D remains unclear. Germline-derived CDR1 and CDR2 are MGHRA and YSYEKL. The CDR3 has 16 amino acids. V dropped 1 base and J dropped 0 bases, with 10 bases sitting between them. The CDR3 sequence is CASSQALTVSNQPQHF. For the CDR3, the DNA is TGCGCCAGCAGCCAAGCCCTCACCGTTAGCAATCAGCCCCAGCATTTT.

V gene TRBV19 combines with J gene TRBJ2-5; 11 bases align to TRBD2. CDR3 length: 16 amino acids. Germline CDR1 LNHDA, CDR2 SQIVND (reference sequence). The trim removed 1 base at V and 3 bases at J, leaving 4 bases unmatched. CDR3 sequence: CASSIGPTSGEETQYF. CDR3 nucleotides: TGTGCCAGTAGTATAGGCCCGACTAGCGGGGAAGAGACCCAGTACTTC.

CDR3 residues: CASSYSSTASYEQYF. The CDR3 DNA follows: TGTGCCAGCAGTTACTCATCGACAGCTTCCTACGAGCAGTACTTC. The rearrangement joins TRBV6-5 to TRBJ2-7; possible D gene TRBD1, 5 bases. Germline V gene sequence: CDR1 MNHEY, CDR2 SVGAGI. Trimming took off 0 bases at V and 1 base at J, with 10 bases between the two ends. The CDR3 is 15 residues long.

The chain couples TRBV29-1 to TRBJ2-5; D remains unclear. Trimming pared 4 bases from V and 2 bases from J, leaving 8 bases between. Per germline, CDR1 SQVTM and CDR2 ANQGSEA. The CDR3 has 12 amino acids. The CDR3 nucleotides read TGCAGCGTTGTATGGGGTCAAGAGACCCAGTACTTC. This translates into CSVVWGQETQYF.

The chain recombines TRBV5-6 with TRBJ1-2; the D gene is possibly TRBD1 (6 bases). CDR1 and CDR2 (germline): SGHDT, YYEEEE. CDR3 length: 16 residues. V lost 0 bases and J lost 2, with 14 bases in between. The CDR3 is CASSLGPRGTNYGYTF. For the CDR3, the DNA is TGTGCCAGCAGCTTGGGCCCCAGGGGAACCAACTATGGCTACACCTTC.

As regards this clone: The junction departs from germline at one end; a sequencing error may be responsible. This chain uses TRBV7-7 with TRBJ2-5, with D perhaps matching TRBD2 (6 bases). This CDR3 has 16 amino acids. CDR1 and CDR2 (germline): SSHAT, FNYEAQ (reference sequence). CDR3 residues: CASSLWGTGPQETQYF. CDR3 DNA sequence: TGTGCTAGCAGCTTATGGGGGACTGGGCCCCAAGAGACCCAGTACTTC.

The DNA of the CDR3 is TGTGCCACCAGCAGAGATGGCGGGACTGGGGCCAACGTCCTGACTTTC. Its protein product is CATSRDGGTGANVLTF. The rearrangement uses TRBV15 and TRBJ2-6, with D maybe TRBD2 (6 bases). The V gene lost 0 bases and the J gene lost 2 bases, with 8 bases spanning the gap. This CDR3 is built from 16 residues. From germline, CDR1 is LNHNV and CDR2 YYDKDF (reference sequence).

The chain recombines TRBV2 with TRBJ1-2, with TRBD1 matching over 8 bases. The CDR3 sequence is 15 residues long. Germline V gene lookup returns CDR1 SNHLY and CDR2 FYNNEI. With V trimmed by 5 bases and J by 2 bases, 7 bases remained unmatched. CDR3 residues: CASSRDRGNNYGYTF. The CDR3 bases are TGTGCCAGCAGTCGTGACAGGGGAAACAACTATGGCTACACCTTC.

This chain joins TRBV5-1 and TRBJ2-7; 9 nucleotides agree with TRBD2. V lost 1 base and J lost 3; bases outside the gene matches: 5. Germline V lookup: CDR1 SGHRS, CDR2 YFSETQ. The CDR3 runs to 15 residues. The DNA for the CDR3 is TGCGCCAGCAGCTTGTTAGCGGGAGTAAACTACGAGCAGTACTTC. Translating it yields CASSLLAGVNYEQYF.

The V call is TRBV6-1, the J call TRBJ2-3; D gene ambiguous. The V gene lost 4 bases and the J gene lost 4 bases, with 18 bases spanning the gap. CDR1 MNHNS and CDR2 SASEGT come from the germline V gene. The CDR3 totals 16 residues. CDR3 coding DNA: TGTGCCAGCAGTGGGTACGGAGTCTCTCGAGCAGATACGCAGTATTTT. It yields the protein CASSGYGVSRADTQYF.

This chain connects TRBV6-1 to TRBJ1-2; no reliable D call. V gave up 6 bases and J gave up 1 base, with 12 bases separating them. In germline, CDR1 is MNHNS, CDR2 SASEGT. This CDR3 region has 14 residues. In nucleotides, the CDR3 is TGTGCCAGCAGCGCAGACCCTAGTAACTATGGCTACACCTTC. Its translation is CASSADPSNYGYTF.